This entry features one T cell receptor beta chain sequence. Its specificity is not known. There was relapse after autologous stem cell transplantation in every patient, and there was variation in brentuximab vedotin exposure. This sample was taken from a study of PD-1 blockade in classical Hodgkin lymphoma. Study as a whole: Treatment was intravenous nivolumab, 3 mg/kg every 2 weeks, until progression.

Study results and caveats: Complete responders matched newly diagnosed patients in baseline diversity.

Sequenced by immunoSEQ multiplex PCR; TCRdb stores in-frame clones only, minus some. The sample contains tens of thousands of clones, around 67% of which appear only once. CDR3 length: 11 amino acids. CDR1 and CDR2 from the germline V gene are MNHEY and SVGAGI. V lost 6 bases to trimming and J lost 7 bases, with 7 bases between them. The TCR comes from a human donor with classical Hodgkin lymphoma. The specimen was peripheral blood mononuclear cells (PBMCs), collected before the second cycle of nivolumab. V usage is TRBV6-5 and J usage is TRBJ2-1, with D unresolved. This CDR3 is CASSGGNEQFF. The CDR3 DNA reads as TGTGCCAGCAGCGGTGGAAATGAGCAGTTCTTC.